This entry lists 28 T cell receptor beta chains sequenced from one sample in a study of CD8 T cells in ankylosing spondylitis. These receptors have no known antigen. Study-level results: A TCR beta motif made of under 10 highly homologous variants seemed typical of ankylosing spondylitis blood.

TCRdb re-called the 5' RACE reads with MiXCR, one entry per CDR3 protein. The data hold about 750,000 distinct CDR3 sequences, with over 15% observed a single time. Sequencing used blood, either unsorted or a sorted T cell fraction (not recorded which). Source of these receptors: a male donor with ankylosing spondylitis.

In its sample, this clonotype was seen once. The chain joins TRBV6-1 to TRBJ1-1; D gene unclear. The CDR3 sequence is 13 residues long. In germline, CDR1 is MNHNS, CDR2 SASEGT. The germline V and J ends were trimmed by 2 bases and 10 bases, with 14 bases remaining between them. Here the CDR3 reads CASSEIVQFPAFF. The DNA of the CDR3 is TGTGCCAGCAGTGAAATTGTACAGTTTCCAGCTTTCTTT.

The CDR3 here is CASRGKYSNQPQHF. The CDR3 DNA reads TGTGCCAGCCGTGGAAAGTATAGCAATCAGCCCCAGCATTTT. The chain recombines TRBV28 with TRBJ1-5; D ambiguous. This CDR3 has 14 residues. Per the germline V gene, CDR1 is MDHEN and CDR2 is SYDVKM. V was clipped by 8 bases and J by 0 bases, with 11 bases between them.

In this sample, this clonotype turned up a few times. The chain uses TRBV5-1 and TRBJ2-7; D ambiguous. V lost 1 base and J lost 0, with 11 bases in between. The CDR3 has 15 residues. CDR1 SGHRS and CDR2 YFSETQ come from the germline V gene. The CDR3 DNA sequence: TGCGCCAGCAGCTTGACCTTGGGGATCTCCTACGAGCAGTACTTC. It codes for CASSLTLGISYEQYF.

The chain joins TRBV7-2 to TRBJ2-1; either TRBD1 or TRBD2 may supply D (7 bases each). Per the germline V gene, CDR1 is SGHTA and CDR2 is FQGNSA. The CDR3 has 13 residues. V was pared by 4 bases and J by 8 bases, with 12 bases between. In DNA, the CDR3 is TGTGCCAGCAGCTCCCAGGGGGGGGATGAGCAGTTCTTC. The encoded protein is CASSSQGGDEQFF.

This clonotype was detected a few times. CDR3 residues: CSAPYGGYGYTF. As DNA, the CDR3 is TGCAGTGCCCCTTATGGCGGCTATGGCTACACCTTC. V usage is TRBV20-1 and J usage is TRBJ1-2; D remains ambiguous. V gave up 6 bases and J gave up 4 bases, with 12 bases separating them. Germline CDR1 and CDR2: DFQATT and SNEGSKA (reference sequence). The CDR3 loop spans 12 amino acids.

This clonotype was observed a handful of times. The V call is TRBV12-3 or TRBV12-4, the J call TRBJ2-1; a possible D gene is TRBD2 (5 bases). This CDR3 spans 15 amino acids. V shed 3 bases and J shed 0 bases, with 9 bases lying between them. The CDR3 loop is CASSFAGSSYNEQFF. The CDR3 DNA reads TGTGCCAGCAGTTTTGCGGGCAGCTCCTACAATGAGCAGTTCTTC.

This clonotype has ten or more counts. This rearrangement joins TRBV5-1 to TRBJ1-6; the D is unclear. Trimming removed 5 bases at V and 7 bases at J, with 13 bases between. CDR1 and CDR2 (germline): SGHRS, YFSETQ. This CDR3 region has 14 residues. Here the CDR3 DNA reads TGCGCCAGCAGTTCCTGGATTTTCAATTCACCCCTCCACTTT. It is translated as CASSSWIFNSPLHF.

This clonotype has more than one count but fewer than ten. A read error may account for a junction end that differs from germline. This chain joins TRBV20-1 and TRBJ2-2; D is perhaps TRBD2 (6 bases). This CDR3 contains 15 residues. The germline gives CDR1 DFQATT, CDR2 SNEGSKA (reference sequence). CDR3 sequence (DNA): TGCAGTGCGAGAGGGGTACGGGGAGGCACCGGGGAGCTGTTTTTT. Translated: CSARGVRGGTGELFF.

This clonotype occurred a few times. This chain connects TRBV5-1 to TRBJ1-3, with a tentative D call TRBD1 (6 bases). CDR3 length equals 17 residues. Trimming took 2 bases from V and 0 from J, leaving 15 bases between them. In germline, CDR1 is SGHRS, CDR2 YFSETQ. Here the CDR3 DNA reads TGCGCCAGCAGCTTATCCGGGACAACAAGCTCTGGAAACACCATATATTTT. It yields the protein CASSLSGTTSSGNTIYF. The full variable domain, its missing parts supplied by reference TRBV5-1 and TRBJ1-3, is KAGVTQTPRYLIKTRGQQVTLSCSPISGHRSVSWYQQTPGQGLQFLFEYFSETQRNKGNFPGRFSGRQFSNSRSEMNVSTLELGDSALYLCASSLSGTTSSGNTIYFGEGSWLTVV.

V usage is TRBV20-1 and J usage is TRBJ2-7; no clear D. Germline V gives CDR1 DFQATT, CDR2 SNEGSKA (reference sequence). There are 12 residues in the CDR3. Trimming left V 1 base short and J 6 bases short, with 10 bases between. For the CDR3, the DNA is TGCAGTGCTAGAGGGCCGTATGGCGAGCAGTACTTC. Its translation is CSARGPYGEQYF.

The CDR3 spells CASSPNGIAETYEQYF. Written as DNA, the CDR3 is TGCGCCAGCAGCCCGAATGGGATAGCGGAGACCTACGAGCAGTACTTC. The chain has TRBV5-1 and TRBJ2-7, with a weak D call TRBD2 (6 bases). The CDR3 is 16 residues long. Germline assignment: CDR1 SGHRS and CDR2 YFSETQ. Between the trimmed V and J ends, which lost 4 bases and 2 bases, there was a span of 19 bases.

This clonotype occurred a few times. CDR3 sequence: CASSFGTGLSGYGYTF. DNA for the CDR3: TGTGCCAGCAGCTTTGGGACAGGGCTCTCGGGCTATGGCTACACCTTC. The chain recombines TRBV7-8 with TRBJ1-2; 9 positions match TRBD1. Germline CDR1 SGHVS, CDR2 FQNEAQ. The CDR3 covers 16 residues. V trimming: 3 bases; J trimming: 4 bases; junction bases outside the gene matches: 9.

A few counts support this clonotype. CDR3 region: CASSRRGQGARSPSYNEQFF. The CDR3 DNA reads TGTGCCAGCAGCAGGAGGGGGCAGGGGGCGCGAAGTCCGAGCTACAATGAGCAGTTCTTC. The V and J genes are TRBV21-1 and TRBJ2-1; TRBD1 reflects the table's D call only, with no check against the DNA. TRBV21-1 is flagged as a pseudogene. There are 20 residues in the CDR3.

Of note for this clonotype: The junction differs from germline at one of its ends, possibly a read error. V gene TRBV3-1 combines with J gene TRBJ1-2; D not certain. The length of the CDR3 is 15 residues. CDR1 is LGHDT, CDR2 YNNKEL, per germline (reference sequence). In nucleotides, the CDR3 is TGTGCCAGCAGCCAAGATCTTGCAGGAAACTATGGCTACTCCTTC. It translates to CASSQDLAGNYGYSF. Complete variable domain (other parts from reference TRBV3-1 and TRBJ1-2): DTAVSQTPKYLVTQMGNDKSIKCEQNLGHDTMYWYKQDSKKFLKIMFSYNNKELIINETVPNRFSPKSPDKAHLNLHINSLELGDSAVYFCASSQDLAGNYGYSFGSGTRLTVV.

This clonotype appeared a few times. This chain connects TRBV3-1 to TRBJ1-1; 7 positions agree with TRBD1. J lost 0 bases, V lost 6 bases, and 7 bases had no gene match. Per germline, CDR1 LGHDT and CDR2 YNNKEL (reference sequence). The CDR3 spans 15 residues. The CDR3 protein is CASRQLTGMNTEAFF. In nucleotides, the CDR3 is TGTGCCAGCAGACAACTGACAGGGATGAACACTGAAGCTTTCTTT. Variable domain in full (rest from reference TRBV3-1 and TRBJ1-1): DTAVSQTPKYLVTQMGNDKSIKCEQNLGHDTMYWYKQDSKKFLKIMFSYNNKELIINETVPNRFSPKSPDKAHLNLHINSLELGDSAVYFCASRQLTGMNTEAFFGQGTRLTVV.

This clonotype has more than one count but fewer than ten. The chain employs TRBV7-9 and TRBJ2-7; possibly TRBD1 for D (6 bases). There are 12 residues in the CDR3. Trimming left V 5 bases short and J 5 bases short, with 10 bases between. Per the germline V gene, CDR1 is SEHNR and CDR2 is FQNEAQ (reference sequence). The CDR3 region has the DNA TGTGCCAGCAGCAGCAGGGGTGACGAGCAGTACTTC. This sequence encodes CASSSRGDEQYF.

The V and J genes are TRBV6-5 and TRBJ2-1, with 8 bases identical to TRBD2. The CDR3 is made up of 16 amino acids. CDR1 is MNHEY, CDR2 SVGAGI, per germline. V trimming: 6 bases; J trimming: 3 bases; junction bases outside the gene matches: 10. CDR3 DNA: TGTGCCAGCAGCCCGGGGGGGGCGGGGAGCTACAATGAGCAGTTCTTC. Its translation is CASSPGGAGSYNEQFF.

The V call is TRBV5-5, the J call TRBJ1-5; D is uncertain. CDR1 is SGHKS, CDR2 YYEKEE, per germline (reference sequence). Trimming removed 1 base at V and 9 bases at J, with 8 bases between. The CDR3 length is 12 residues. CDR3 sequence: CASSLQWGPQHF. The CDR3 nucleotides are TGTGCCAGCAGCTTGCAATGGGGGCCCCAGCATTTT.

In this sample, this clonotype turned up a few times. CDR3 region: CASSVEDGRGTDTQYF. The CDR3 DNA reads TGTGCCAGCAGCGTAGAGGACGGGAGGGGGACAGATACGCAGTATTTT. The chain combines TRBV9 with TRBJ2-3, with 8 bases aligning to TRBD2. V shed 0 bases, J shed 3 bases, and the junction held 6 bases outside the gene matches. This CDR3 is built from 16 residues. CDR1 is SGDLS and CDR2 is YYNGEE in the germline V gene.

There are a few counts of this clonotype. The J gene is TRBJ2-2, the V gene TRBV10-3; D perhaps matches TRBD1 (8 bases). The length of the CDR3 is 15 residues. The V and J ends lost 7 bases and 2 bases respectively, with 14 bases between them. Per germline, CDR1 ENHRY and CDR2 SYGVKD. DNA of the CDR3: TGTGCCATCAATGACAGGGGACTAAACACCGGGGAGCTGTTTTTT. Translation gives CAINDRGLNTGELFF.

This clonotype was observed a handful of times. V gene TRBV30 combines with J gene TRBJ2-7; D is perhaps TRBD2 (5 bases). CDR1 and CDR2 (germline): GTSNPN, SVGIG (reference sequence). This CDR3 has 12 amino acids. V lost 5 bases and J lost 7, with 15 bases in between. The CDR3 DNA reads TGTGCCTGGGAACCTTTGGGGAGTGAGCAGTACTTC. Encoded protein: CAWEPLGSEQYF.

This chain connects TRBV11-3 to TRBJ2-7; possibly TRBD2 for D (5 bases). The CDR3 extends over 17 amino acids. V was cut by 6 bases and J by 6 bases, with 27 bases left in between. CDR1 SGHNT and CDR2 YENEEA come from the germline V gene. The DNA for the CDR3 is TGTGCCAGCAGTGTAATTCCGGCAGAGGACTGGGGAATCGAGCAGTACTTC. Residues: CASSVIPAEDWGIEQYF.

The J gene is TRBJ1-6, the V gene TRBV12-3 or TRBV12-4; no clear D gene. This CDR3 comprises 14 residues. The germline V and J ends were trimmed by 6 bases and 0 bases, with 6 bases remaining between them. The CDR3 region has the DNA TGTGCCAGCAGCTCGACCTCCTATAATTCACCCCTCCACTTT. Residues: CASSSTSYNSPLHF.

This clonotype was observed many times. This chain uses TRBV12-3 or TRBV12-4 with TRBJ1-6; D is unresolved. The CDR3 is 12 amino acids. V was trimmed by 5 bases and J by 7 bases, leaving 6 bases between them. DNA for the CDR3: TGTGCCAGCAGTACCACGAATTCACCCCTCCACTTT. It specifies CASSTTNSPLHF.

This clonotype was counted only a few times. The genes are TRBV20-1 and TRBJ1-2; a possible D gene is TRBD1 (6 bases). CDR1 and CDR2 from the germline V gene are DFQATT and SNEGSKA (reference sequence). The germline V and J ends were trimmed by 5 bases and 3 bases, with 16 bases remaining between them. The CDR3 extends over 14 amino acids. CDR3 protein: CSAQKAGADYGYTF. DNA of the CDR3: TGCAGTGCTCAGAAGGCAGGGGCGGACTATGGCTACACCTTC.

The chain employs TRBV6-1 and TRBJ1-6; weak D call: TRBD1 (6 bases). Trimming cost V 6 bases and J 5 bases, with 14 bases left between them. The CDR3 consists of 15 residues. CDR1 is MNHNS and CDR2 is SASEGT in the germline V gene. The CDR3 DNA reads TGTGCCAGCAGCTTGAGGGGGGTAGATAATTCACCCCTCCACTTT. Residues: CASSLRGVDNSPLHF.

In this sample, this clonotype turned up a few times. V is TRBV5-5 and J is TRBJ2-6, with D hard to call. V lost 1 base, J lost 1 base, and 6 bases lay in between. The CDR3 extends over 15 amino acids. Germline V gene data show CDR1 as SGHKS and CDR2 as YYEKEE (reference sequence). In nucleotides, the CDR3 is TGTGCCAGCAGCTTGCGAGAATCTGGGGCCAACGTCCTGACTTTC. Amino acids: CASSLRESGANVLTF.

The table lists this clonotype with a few counts. V is TRBV2 and J is TRBJ1-2; D possibly corresponds to TRBD1 (5 bases). There are 12 residues in the CDR3. The germline V gene has CDR1 SNHLY and CDR2 FYNNEI. The V and J ends lost 7 bases and 4 bases respectively, with 10 bases between them. CDR3 loop: CASMGVGYGYTF. The CDR3 nucleotides are TGTGCCAGCATGGGGGTGGGCTATGGCTACACCTTC.